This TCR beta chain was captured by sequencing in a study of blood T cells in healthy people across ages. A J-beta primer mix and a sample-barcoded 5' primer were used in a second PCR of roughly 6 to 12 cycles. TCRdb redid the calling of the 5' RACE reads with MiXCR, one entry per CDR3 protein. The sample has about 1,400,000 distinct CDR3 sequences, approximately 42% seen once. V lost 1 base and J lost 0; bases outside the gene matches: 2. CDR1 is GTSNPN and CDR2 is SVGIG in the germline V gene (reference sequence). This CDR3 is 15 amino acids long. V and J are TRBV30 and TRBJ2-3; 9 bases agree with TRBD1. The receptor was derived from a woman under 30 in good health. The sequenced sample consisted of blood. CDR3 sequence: CAWSAGQGSTDTQYF. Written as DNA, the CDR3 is TGTGCCTGGAGTGCAGGACAGGGGAGCACAGATACGCAGTATTTT.